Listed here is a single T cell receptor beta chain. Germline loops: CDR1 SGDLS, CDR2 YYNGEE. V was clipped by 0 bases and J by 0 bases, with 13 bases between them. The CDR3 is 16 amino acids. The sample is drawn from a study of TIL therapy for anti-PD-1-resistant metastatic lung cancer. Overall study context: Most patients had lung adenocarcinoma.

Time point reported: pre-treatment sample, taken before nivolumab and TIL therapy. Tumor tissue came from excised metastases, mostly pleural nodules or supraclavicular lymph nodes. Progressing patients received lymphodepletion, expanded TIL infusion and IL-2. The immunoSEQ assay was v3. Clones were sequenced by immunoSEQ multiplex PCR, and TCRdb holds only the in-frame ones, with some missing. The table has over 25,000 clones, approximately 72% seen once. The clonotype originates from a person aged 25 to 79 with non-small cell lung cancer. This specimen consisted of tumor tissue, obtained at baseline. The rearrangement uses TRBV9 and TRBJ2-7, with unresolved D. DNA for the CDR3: TGTGCCAGCAGCGTAGGAGGTCCCCAAAGCTCCTACGAGCAGTACTTC. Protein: CASSVGGPQSSYEQYF.